The rows below give T cell receptor beta chains drawn from one sample of a study of T-cell reconstitution after alpha-beta-depleted transplantation in children. TCRdb passed the PCR reads through MiXCR, listing each CDR3 protein once. Of more than 200,000 distinct CDR3 sequences listed, around 9.7% are singletons. Sequencing was performed on PBMCs from the stem cell graft donor, taken from the stem cell graft. These receptors all come from a human donor who donated a stem cell graft to a child with SCID. Each CDR3 is given with its conserved first and last residue. D genes are given only for firm matches. Clone size is not always given. Where it is, it says once, few, many or a class for expanded clones.

v_gene	abundance	j_gene	d_gene	CDR3aa	CDR3nt
TRBV7-8	many	TRBJ1-5	NA	CASSLVDKGISNQPQHF	TGTGCCAGCAGCTTAGTCGACAAAGGGATTAGCAATCAGCCCCAGCATTTT
TRBV12-3/TRBV12-4	many	TRBJ1-3	NA	CASSSLYREAIGNTIYF	TGTGCCAGCAGTTCCCTGTACAGGGAAGCAATTGGAAACACCATATATTTT
TRBV9	many	TRBJ2-3	NA	CASSVQGAEDTQYF	TGTGCCAGCAGCGTTCAAGGGGCGGAGGATACGCAGTATTTT
TRBV9	many	TRBJ1-1	NA	CASSVEPGNTEAFF	TGTGCCAGCAGCGTAGAGCCGGGGAACACTGAAGCTTTCTTT
TRBV7-9	many	TRBJ2-1	TRBD1	CASSWETGVVEQFF	TGTGCCAGCAGCTGGGAGACAGGGGTCGTTGAGCAGTTCTTC
TRBV3-1	many	TRBJ1-2	NA	CASSQERRGGVFHGYTF	TGTGCCAGCAGCCAAGAACGGAGAGGGGGGGTGTTTCATGGCTACACCTTC
TRBV5-1	many	TRBJ1-1	NA	CASSPATNTEAFF	TGCGCCAGCAGCCCCGCGACGAACACTGAAGCTTTCTTT
TRBV18	many	TRBJ2-1	TRBD2	CASSPRGRDNEQFF	TGTGCCAGCTCACCACGGGGGAGGGACAATGAGCAGTTCTTC
TRBV6-5	many	TRBJ2-3	NA	CASSYSDSNTDTQYF	TGTGCCAGCAGTTACTCGGACAGCAACACAGATACGCAGTATTTT
TRBV5-6	many	TRBJ1-2	TRBD1	CASSGRDRDHGYTF	TGTGCCAGCAGCGGCCGGGACAGGGATCATGGCTACACCTTC
TRBV20-1	many	TRBJ1-4	NA	CSARQGSANEKLFF	TGCAGTGCTAGACAGGGGAGCGCTAATGAAAAACTGTTTTTT
TRBV10-3	NA	TRBJ1-1	NA	CAIRGDGTEAFF	TGTGCCATCAGGGGGGACGGCACTGAAGCTTTCTTT
TRBV11-2	many	TRBJ2-1	TRBD2	CASSLSGAVYNEQFF	TGTGCCAGCAGCCTTAGCGGGGCGGTCTACAATGAGCAGTTCTTC
TRBV5-1	few	TRBJ2-1	TRBD2	CASSPRGGQDNEQFF	TGCGCCAGCAGCCCGCGGGGGGGGCAGGACAATGAGCAGTTCTTC
TRBV5-1	NA	TRBJ2-1	TRBD1	CASSPRPGTGIHEQFF	TGCGCCAGCAGCCCCCGTCCGGGGACAGGGATCCATGAGCAGTTCTTC
TRBV12-3/TRBV12-4	many	TRBJ1-3	NA	CASSPLAGAGNTIYF	TGTGCCAGCAGCCCTCTTGCGGGGGCTGGAAACACCATATATTTT
TRBV2	many	TRBJ1-5	TRBD1	CASRAKGGPRGNQPQHF	TGTGCCAGCAGGGCCAAAGGGGGCCCAAGGGGCAATCAGCCCCAGCATTTT
TRBV20-1	many	TRBJ2-3	TRBD1	CSARTGIGTDTQYF	TGCAGTGCTCGGACAGGTATCGGCACAGATACGCAGTATTTT
TRBV28	many	TRBJ1-2	NA	CASSLPRKRGYTF	TGTGCCAGCAGTTTGCCCCGGAAGCGGGGCTACACCTTC
TRBV18	many	TRBJ2-3	TRBD2	CASSPLAGGSTDTQYF	TGTGCCAGCTCACCTCTAGCGGGGGGAAGCACAGATACGCAGTATTTT
TRBV5-6	many	TRBJ2-1	NA	CASSTDSANEQFF	TGTGCCAGCTCTACCGACTCCGCCAATGAGCAGTTCTTC
TRBV5-1	many	TRBJ1-6	NA	CASSLDARNSPLHF	TGCGCCAGCAGCTTGGACGCAAGAAATTCACCCCTCCACTTT
TRBV2	NA	TRBJ1-2	NA	CASSEGPGYGYTF	TGTGCCAGCAGTGAAGGGCCAGGCTATGGCTACACCTTC
TRBV29-1	NA	TRBJ2-1	NA	CSVVEGISYNEQFF	TGCAGCGTTGTGGAGGGTATCTCCTACAATGAGCAGTTCTTC
TRBV2	once	TRBJ1-1	NA	CASRYWTEAFF	TGTGCCAGCAGGTATTGGACTGAAGCTTTCTTT
TRBV20-1	NA	TRBJ1-5	NA	CSARDRKGFQPQHF	TGCAGTGCTAGAGATCGGAAGGGATTTCAGCCCCAGCATTTT
TRBV12-3/TRBV12-4	many	TRBJ2-2	NA	CASRRAGTGELFF	TGTGCCAGCAGACGGGCAGGGACCGGGGAGCTGTTTTTT
TRBV5-1	many	TRBJ2-1	NA	CASSLGVGLTNEQFF	TGCGCCAGCAGCTTAGGGGTAGGGCTGACAAATGAGCAGTTCTTC
TRBV9	many	TRBJ2-7	TRBD2	CASSASIIVGGYEQYF	TGTGCCAGCAGCGCATCCATCATCGTGGGGGGGTACGAGCAGTACTTC
TRBV12-3/TRBV12-4	NA	TRBJ2-6	NA	CASSRDNVLTF	TGTGCCAGCAGCCGGGACAACGTCCTGACTTTC
TRBV30	NA	TRBJ2-7	NA	CAWSPGRGYEQYF	TGTGCCTGGTCCCCGGGTAGAGGTTACGAGCAGTACTTC
TRBV5-1	many	TRBJ2-1	TRBD2	CASSFGLAGAPYNEQFF	TGCGCCAGCAGCTTCGGACTAGCGGGGGCCCCCTACAATGAGCAGTTCTTC
TRBV7-8	many	TRBJ2-1	NA	CASSHGSSYNEQFF	TGTGCCAGCTCCCACGGGAGCTCCTACAATGAGCAGTTCTTC
TRBV7-2	few	TRBJ2-7	TRBD2	CASSLRGGDEQYF	TGTGCCAGCAGTCTACGCGGGGGGGACGAGCAGTACTTC
TRBV5-5	many	TRBJ2-3	TRBD1	CASSFGGQGLTDTQYF	TGTGCCAGCAGCTTTGGGGGACAGGGGCTCACAGATACGCAGTATTTT
TRBV7-8	many	TRBJ1-5	NA	CASSLRVAGPINQPQHF	TGTGCCAGCAGCTTAAGAGTAGCGGGACCGATAAATCAGCCCCAGCATTTT
TRBV29-1	NA	TRBJ2-3	NA	CSVEPGQGTDTQYF	TGCAGCGTTGAACCGGGACAAGGCACAGATACGCAGTATTTT
TRBV25-1	many	TRBJ2-3	TRBD2	CASVGTSGGGTDTQYF	TGTGCCAGCGTGGGGACTAGCGGGGGAGGCACAGATACGCAGTATTTT
TRBV5-6	many	TRBJ2-5	NA	CATFAGGILQETQYF	TGTGCCACCTTTGCTGGGGGGATTCTTCAAGAGACCCAGTACTTC
TRBV29-1	many	TRBJ2-5	NA	CSARAGSQETQYF	TGCAGCGCCCGAGCCGGGAGCCAAGAGACCCAGTACTTC
TRBV3-1	many	TRBJ1-1	TRBD1	CASSQVPGTGNTEAFF	TGTGCCAGCAGCCAAGTGCCCGGGACAGGTAACACTGAAGCTTTCTTT
TRBV4-2	many	TRBJ2-3	TRBD2	CASSPTGTSGGTDTQYF	TGTGCCAGCAGCCCAACCGGGACTAGCGGGGGGACAGATACGCAGTATTTT
TRBV12-3/TRBV12-4	many	TRBJ1-5	NA	CASSLRANLPQHF	TGTGCCAGCAGTTTAAGGGCGAATCTACCCCAGCATTTT
TRBV9	many	TRBJ2-5	NA	CASSVDRGETQYF	TGTGCCAGCAGCGTAGACAGAGGGGAGACCCAGTACTTC
TRBV20-1	many	TRBJ2-7	TRBD1	CSATGTGKHYEQYF	TGCAGTGCCACGGGGACAGGGAAACACTACGAGCAGTACTTC
TRBV5-1	many	TRBJ1-3	NA	CASRGSARSGNTIYF	TGCGCCAGCAGGGGCTCCGCACGTTCTGGAAACACCATATATTTT
TRBV20-1	many	TRBJ2-7	NA	CSARGRGDYEQYF	TGCAGTGCTAGAGGGCGGGGAGATTACGAGCAGTACTTC
TRBV5-6	many	TRBJ2-1	NA	CASSRPWDEQFF	TGTGCCAGCAGCCGGCCTTGGGATGAGCAGTTCTTC
TRBV7-3	many	TRBJ1-2	NA	CASSLGQGGSYTF	TGTGCCAGCAGCTTAGGGCAGGGCGGGAGCTACACCTTC
TRBV6-1	NA	TRBJ1-2	NA	CASSKQVAYGYTF	TGTGCCAGCAGTAAACAGGTTGCCTATGGCTACACCTTC
TRBV6-2/TRBV6-3	many	TRBJ2-3	NA	CASSYRIQGSSTDTQYF	TGTGCCAGCAGTTACAGGATCCAGGGCTCTAGCACAGATACGCAGTATTTT
TRBV2	few	TRBJ1-2	NA	CATGGGNYGYTF	TGTGCCACCGGAGGGGGGAACTATGGCTACACCTTC